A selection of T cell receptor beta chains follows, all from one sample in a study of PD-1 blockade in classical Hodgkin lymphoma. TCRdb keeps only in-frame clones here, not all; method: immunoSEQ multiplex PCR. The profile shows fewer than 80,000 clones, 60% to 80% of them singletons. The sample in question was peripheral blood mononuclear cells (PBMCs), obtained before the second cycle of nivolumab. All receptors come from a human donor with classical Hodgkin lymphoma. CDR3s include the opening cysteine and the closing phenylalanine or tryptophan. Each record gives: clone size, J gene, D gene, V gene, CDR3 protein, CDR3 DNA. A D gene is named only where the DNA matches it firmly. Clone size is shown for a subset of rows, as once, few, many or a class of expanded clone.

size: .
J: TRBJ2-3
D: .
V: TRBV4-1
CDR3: CASSQDPSRADTQYF
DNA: TGCGCCAGCAGCCAAGACCCGTCCAGGGCGGATACGCAGTATTTT

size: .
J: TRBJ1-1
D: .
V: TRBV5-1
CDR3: CASSLGGNTEAFF
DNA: TGCGCCAGCAGCTTGGGGGGAAACACTGAAGCTTTCTTT

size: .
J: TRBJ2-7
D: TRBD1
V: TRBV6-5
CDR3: CAISATGTYEQYF
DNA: TGTGCCATCAGTGCGACAGGGACCTACGAGCAGTACTTC

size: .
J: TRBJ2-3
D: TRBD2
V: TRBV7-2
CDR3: CASSSRGGQSDTQYF
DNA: TGTGCCAGCAGCTCGCGGGGGGGCCAATCAGATACGCAGTATTTT

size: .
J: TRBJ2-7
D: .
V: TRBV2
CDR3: CASKGQTYEQYF
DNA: TGTGCCAGCAAAGGACAGACATACGAGCAGTACTTC

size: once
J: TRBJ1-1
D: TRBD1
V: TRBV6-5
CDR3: CASSGQGAIAFF
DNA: TGTGCCAGCAGCGGACAGGGGGCTATAGCTTTCTTT

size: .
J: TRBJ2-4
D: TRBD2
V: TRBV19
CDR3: CASSIQAGFFAKNIQYF
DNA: TGTGCCAGTAGTATACAAGCGGGGTTTTTTGCCAAAAACATTCAGTACTTC

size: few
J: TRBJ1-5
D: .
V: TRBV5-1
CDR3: CASSSGLPSDQPQHF
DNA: TGCGCCAGCAGCTCGGGTCTCCCTTCGGATCAGCCCCAGCATTTT

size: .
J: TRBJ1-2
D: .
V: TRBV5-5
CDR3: CASSKRYSYGYTF
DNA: TGTGCCAGCTCCAAGAGATATAGCTATGGCTACACCTTC

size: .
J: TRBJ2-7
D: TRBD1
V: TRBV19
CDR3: CASSISPSRAGGYEQYF
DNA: TGTGCCAGTAGTATAAGCCCCTCAAGGGCAGGGGGCTACGAGCAGTACTTC

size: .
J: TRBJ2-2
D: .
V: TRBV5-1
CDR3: CASSSDFGTGELFF
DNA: TGCGCCAGCAGCTCTGACTTCGGTACCGGGGAGCTGTTTTTT

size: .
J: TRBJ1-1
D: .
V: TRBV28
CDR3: CASSGQPNTEAFF
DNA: TGTGCCAGCAGCGGACAGCCGAACACTGAAGCTTTCTTT

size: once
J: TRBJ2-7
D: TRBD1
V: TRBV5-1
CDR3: CASSLVGTGSSYEQYF
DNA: TGCGCCAGCAGCTTGGTAGGGACAGGGAGTTCCTACGAGCAGTACTTC

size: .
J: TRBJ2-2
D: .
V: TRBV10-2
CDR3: CASTLALNTGELFF
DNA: TGCGCCAGCACTCTAGCCCTGAACACCGGGGAGCTGTTTTTT

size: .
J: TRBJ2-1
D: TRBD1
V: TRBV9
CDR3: CASSPNRGPYNEQFF
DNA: TGTGCCAGCAGCCCCAACAGGGGGCCTTACAATGAGCAGTTCTTC

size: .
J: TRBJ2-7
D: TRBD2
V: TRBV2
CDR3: CASSDLADATYEQYF
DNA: TGTGCCAGCAGTGATCTAGCGGATGCTACCTACGAGCAGTACTTC

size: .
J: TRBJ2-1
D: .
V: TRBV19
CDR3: CASSISGRSEQFF
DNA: TGTGCCAGTAGTATCTCGGGTAGGTCTGAGCAGTTCTTC

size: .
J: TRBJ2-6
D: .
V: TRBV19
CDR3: CASSSTILQASGANVLTF
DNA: TGTGCCAGTAGCTCGACCATCCTACAGGCCTCTGGGGCCAACGTCCTGACTTTC

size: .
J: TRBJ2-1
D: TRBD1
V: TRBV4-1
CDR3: CASSSPTGPESSYNEQFF
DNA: TGCGCCAGCAGCTCCCCGACAGGGCCGGAAAGCTCCTACAATGAGCAGTTCTTC

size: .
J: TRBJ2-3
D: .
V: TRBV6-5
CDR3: CASSYFGGGTDTQYF
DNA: TGTGCCAGCAGTTACTTCGGCGGCGGCACAGATACGCAGTATTTT

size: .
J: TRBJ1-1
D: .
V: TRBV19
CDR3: CASSMGWEANTEAFF
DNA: TGTGCCAGTAGTATGGGGTGGGAGGCGAACACTGAAGCTTTCTTT

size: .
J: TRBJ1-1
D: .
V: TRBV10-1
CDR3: CASRGQGYTEAFF
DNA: TGCGCCAGCAGGGGGCAGGGGTACACTGAAGCTTTCTTT

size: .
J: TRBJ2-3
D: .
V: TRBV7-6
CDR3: CASSSPGAFTDTQYF
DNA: TGTGCCAGCAGCTCCCCCGGGGCTTTCACAGATACGCAGTATTTT

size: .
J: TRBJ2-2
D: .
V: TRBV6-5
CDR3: CASSFQGWELFF
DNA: TGTGCCAGCAGTTTTCAGGGGTGGGAGCTGTTTTTT

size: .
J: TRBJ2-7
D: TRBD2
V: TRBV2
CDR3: CASSRRPAGDPSYEQYF
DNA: TGTGCCAGCAGTAGACGGCCAGCGGGAGATCCTTCCTACGAGCAGTACTTC

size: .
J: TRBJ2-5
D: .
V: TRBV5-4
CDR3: CASSFGQSQETQYF
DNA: TGTGCCAGCAGCTTCGGACAGAGCCAAGAGACCCAGTACTTC

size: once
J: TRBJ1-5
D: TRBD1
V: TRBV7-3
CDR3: CASSFRQGIFSNQPQHF
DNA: TGTGCCAGCAGCTTTCGACAGGGGATCTTTAGCAATCAGCCCCAGCATTTT

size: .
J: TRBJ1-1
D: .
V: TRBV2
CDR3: CAEGAGAEAFF
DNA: TGTGCAGAAGGGGCAGGGGCTGAAGCTTTCTTT

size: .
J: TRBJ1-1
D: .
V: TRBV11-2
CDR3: CASRVGATEAFF
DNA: TGTGCCAGCAGGGTCGGTGCCACTGAAGCTTTCTTT

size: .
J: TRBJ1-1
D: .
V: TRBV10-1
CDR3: CASSEDSVGTEAFF
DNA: TGCGCCAGCAGTGAGGACAGCGTGGGGACTGAAGCTTTCTTT

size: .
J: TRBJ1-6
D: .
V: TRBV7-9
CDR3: CASSFGGTDNSPLHF
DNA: TGTGCCAGCAGCTTCGGGGGGACGGATAATTCACCCCTCCACTTT

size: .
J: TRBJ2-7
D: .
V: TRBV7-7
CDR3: CASSPIGSGEEQYF
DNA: TGTGCTAGCAGCCCCATCGGTTCCGGGGAGGAGCAGTACTTC

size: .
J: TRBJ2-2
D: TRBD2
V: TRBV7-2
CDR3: CASTPGGLALNTGELFF
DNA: TGTGCCAGCACCCCAGGAGGACTAGCGCTAAACACCGGGGAGCTGTTTTTT